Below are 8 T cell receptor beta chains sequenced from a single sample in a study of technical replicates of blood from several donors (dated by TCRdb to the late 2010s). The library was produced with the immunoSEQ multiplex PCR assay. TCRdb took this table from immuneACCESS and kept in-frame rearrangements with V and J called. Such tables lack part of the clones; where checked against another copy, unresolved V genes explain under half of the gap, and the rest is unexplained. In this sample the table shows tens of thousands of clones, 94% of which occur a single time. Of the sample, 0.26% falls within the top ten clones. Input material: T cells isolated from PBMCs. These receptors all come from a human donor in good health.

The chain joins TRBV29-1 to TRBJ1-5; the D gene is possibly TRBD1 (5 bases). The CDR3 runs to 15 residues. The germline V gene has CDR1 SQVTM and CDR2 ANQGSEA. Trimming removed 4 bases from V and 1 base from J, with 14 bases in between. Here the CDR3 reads CSVVWGGMSNQPQHF. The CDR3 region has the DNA TGCAGCGTTGTCTGGGGCGGGATGAGCAATCAGCCCCAGCATTTT.

The CDR3: CASSGDRDTQYF. The DNA of the CDR3 is TGTGCCAGTAGTGGGGACAGAGATACGCAGTATTTT. This chain connects TRBV19 to TRBJ2-3; TRBD1 matches 7 bases. The J segment lost 5 bases and the V segment lost 5 bases, leaving 1 base of the junction unmatched. This CDR3 has 12 amino acids. Germline V gene sequence: CDR1 LNHDA, CDR2 SQIVND (reference sequence).

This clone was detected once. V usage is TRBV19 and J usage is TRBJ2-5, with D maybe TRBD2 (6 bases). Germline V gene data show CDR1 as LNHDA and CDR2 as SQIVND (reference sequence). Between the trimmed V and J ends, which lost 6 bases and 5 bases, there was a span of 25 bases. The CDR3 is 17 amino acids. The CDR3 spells CASSSGLRDPKMETQYF. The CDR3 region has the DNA TGTGCCAGTAGCTCGGGACTCCGGGACCCCAAGATGGAGACCCAGTACTTC.

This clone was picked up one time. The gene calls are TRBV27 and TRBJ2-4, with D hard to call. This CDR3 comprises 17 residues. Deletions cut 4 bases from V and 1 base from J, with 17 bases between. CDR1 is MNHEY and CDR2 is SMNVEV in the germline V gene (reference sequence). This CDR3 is CASSSPMITGAKNIQYF. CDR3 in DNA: TGTGCCAGCAGTTCCCCCATGATAACCGGGGCCAAAAACATTCAGTACTTC.

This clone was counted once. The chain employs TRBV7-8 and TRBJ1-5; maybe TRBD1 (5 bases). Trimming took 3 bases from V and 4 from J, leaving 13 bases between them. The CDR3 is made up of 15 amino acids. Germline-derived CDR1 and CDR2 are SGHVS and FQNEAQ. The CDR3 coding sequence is TGTGCCAGCAGCTTTATCGCGGACATTAATCAGCCCCAGCATTTT. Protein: CASSFIADINQPQHF.

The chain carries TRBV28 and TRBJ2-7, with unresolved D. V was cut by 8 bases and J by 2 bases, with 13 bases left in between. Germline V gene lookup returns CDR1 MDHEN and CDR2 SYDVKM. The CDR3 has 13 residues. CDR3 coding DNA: TGTGCCAGCGGAGTAGGCAGTACCTACGAGCAGTACTTC. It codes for CASGVGSTYEQYF.

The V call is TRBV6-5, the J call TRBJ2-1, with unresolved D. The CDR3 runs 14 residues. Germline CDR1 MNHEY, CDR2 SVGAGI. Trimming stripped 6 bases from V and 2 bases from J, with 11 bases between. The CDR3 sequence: CASSYRLTYNEQFF. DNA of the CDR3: TGTGCCAGCAGCTACCGTCTTACCTACAATGAGCAGTTCTTC.

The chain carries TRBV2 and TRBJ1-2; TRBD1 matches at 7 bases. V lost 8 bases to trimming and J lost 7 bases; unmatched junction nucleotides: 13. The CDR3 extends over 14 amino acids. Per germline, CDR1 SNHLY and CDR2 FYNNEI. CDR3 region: CASVIQGSGSGYTF. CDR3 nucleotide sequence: TGTGCCAGCGTTATACAGGGGAGCGGATCTGGCTACACCTTC.